This TCR beta chain is drawn from a study of cytomegalovirus exposure and HLA in healthy donors. V was clipped by 6 bases and J by 5 bases; unmatched bases: 7. This CDR3 has 16 amino acids. CDR1 and CDR2 (germline): SNHLY, FYNNEI. PCR involved 60 Vbeta and 13 Jbeta primers. The method was immunoSEQ multiplex PCR; TCRdb's version includes in-frame clones alone and lacks a portion of them. The sample has around 90,000 clones; 85% are singletons. Sequencing input: PBMCs. V usage is TRBV2 and J usage is TRBJ1-6; 10 bases fit TRBD1. The clonotype originates from a man aged 40-49 years in good health and CMV-seropositive. CDR3 DNA: TGTGCCAGCAGGACGGGACAGGGGATTGATAATTCACCCCTCCACTTT. Its protein product is CASRTGQGIDNSPLHF.